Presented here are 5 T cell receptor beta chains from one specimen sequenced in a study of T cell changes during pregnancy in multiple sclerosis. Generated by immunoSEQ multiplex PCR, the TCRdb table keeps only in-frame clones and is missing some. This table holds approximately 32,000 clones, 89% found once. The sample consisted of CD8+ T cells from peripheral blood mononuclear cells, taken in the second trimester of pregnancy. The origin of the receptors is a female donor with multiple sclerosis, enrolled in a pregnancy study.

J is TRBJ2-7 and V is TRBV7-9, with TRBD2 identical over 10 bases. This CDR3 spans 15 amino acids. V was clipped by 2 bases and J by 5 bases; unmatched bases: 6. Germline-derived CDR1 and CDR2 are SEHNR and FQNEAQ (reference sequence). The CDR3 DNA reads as TGTGCCAGCAGCTTAACCGGGCTAGCGGGAGACGAGCAGTACTTC. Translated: CASSLTGLAGDEQYF.

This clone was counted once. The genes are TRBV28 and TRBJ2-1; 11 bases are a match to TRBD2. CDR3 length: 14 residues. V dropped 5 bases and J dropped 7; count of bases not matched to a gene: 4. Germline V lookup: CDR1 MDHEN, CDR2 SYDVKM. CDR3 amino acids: CASSLAGGKNEQFF. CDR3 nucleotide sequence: TGTGCCAGCAGTCTAGCGGGAGGTAAAAATGAGCAGTTCTTC.

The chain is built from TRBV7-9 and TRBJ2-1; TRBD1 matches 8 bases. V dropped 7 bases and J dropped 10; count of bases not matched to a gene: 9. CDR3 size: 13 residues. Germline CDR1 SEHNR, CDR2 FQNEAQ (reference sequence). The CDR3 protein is CASNTPDRAEQFF. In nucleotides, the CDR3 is TGTGCCAGCAACACCCCGGACAGGGCCGAGCAGTTCTTC.

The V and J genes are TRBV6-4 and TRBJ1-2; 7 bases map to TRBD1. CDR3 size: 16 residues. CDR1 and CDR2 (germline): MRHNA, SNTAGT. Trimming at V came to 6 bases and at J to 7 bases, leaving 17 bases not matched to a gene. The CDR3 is CASRTNPGQVYCGYTF. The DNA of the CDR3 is TGTGCCAGCAGGACAAACCCCGGACAGGTTTATTGTGGCTACACCTTC.

CDR3 in amino acids: CASSSIQGSDGYTF. In DNA form, the CDR3 reads TGTGCCAGCAGCTCCATACAGGGGTCGGATGGCTACACCTTC. V gene TRBV7-2 combines with J gene TRBJ1-2; 7 bases line up with TRBD1. The CDR3 consists of 14 residues. Germline CDR1 is SGHTA and CDR2 is FQGNSA. V shed 4 bases, J shed 6 bases, and the junction held 8 bases outside the gene matches. Variable domain in full (rest from reference TRBV7-2 and TRBJ1-2): GAGVSQSPSNKVTEKGKDVELRCDPISGHTALYWYRQSLGQGLEFLIYFQGNSAPDKSGLPSDRFSAERTGGSVSTLTIQRTQQEDSAVYLCASSSIQGSDGYTFGSGTRLTVV.